The 20 T cell receptor beta chains in this list originate from one sample, sequenced in a study of T cell repertoires in cytomegalovirus infection. TCRdb reanalysed the reads using MiXCR and keeps one entry per CDR3 protein. The data contain some 270,000 distinct CDR3 sequences, more than 15% of them seen just once; the ten biggest clones take up less than 60%. The specimen sequenced was CD8+ T cells from PBMCs. Source of these receptors: a human donor in good health (CMV status not recorded). Some clones in this sample may be carry-over from other donors' samples.

The table lists this clonotype with a few counts. The chain is built from TRBV29-1 and TRBJ1-3; TRBD1 matches 12 bases. Per germline, CDR1 SQVTM and CDR2 ANQGSEA. The CDR3 has 18 residues. J gave up 5 bases and V 5 bases, and 16 bases lay outside the gene matches. The CDR3: CSVSSGTGGAGPRNTIYF. The CDR3 DNA sequence: TGCAGCGTTTCTTCCGGGACAGGGGGCGCGGGTCCACGAAACACCATATATTTT.

This clonotype turned up a few times. The chain carries TRBV7-6 and TRBJ2-1, with 12 bases aligning to TRBD1. The V gene's germline CDR1 is SGHVS and CDR2 FNYEAQ. The CDR3 is made up of 15 amino acids. The junction had 4 bases not matched to a gene; V was cut back by 2 bases and J by 8 bases. CDR3 coding DNA: TGTGCCAGCAGCTTAAGGGACAGGGGGCGAGATGAGCAGTTCTTC. Translation: CASSLRDRGRDEQFF.

The chain employs TRBV2 and TRBJ2-7; D is uncertain. The CDR3 runs 13 residues. The germline V gene has CDR1 SNHLY and CDR2 FYNNEI. Trimming shortened V by 0 bases and J by 4 bases, and 7 bases separated the two germline ends. CDR3 in DNA: TGTGCCAGCAGTGAAGCGCTTATGTACGAGCAGTACTTC. It specifies CASSEALMYEQYF. Filled out from reference TRBV2 and TRBJ2-7, the complete variable domain reads EPEVTQTPSHQVTQMGQEVILRCVPISNHLYFYWYRQILGQKVEFLVSFYNNEISEKSEIFDDQFSVERPDGSNFTLKIRSTKLEDSAMYFCASSEALMYEQYFGPGTRLTVT.

The V gene is TRBV28, the J gene TRBJ1-5, with 8 bases fitting TRBD1. This CDR3 spans 15 amino acids. Germline-derived CDR1 and CDR2 are MDHEN and SYDVKM. Germline trimming cut 3 bases from V and 6 bases from J; bases unmatched to any gene: 7. For the CDR3, the DNA is TGTGCCAGCAGTTTCCAGGGGGCCGTAGGTCAGCCCCAGCATTTT. Translating it yields CASSFQGAVGQPQHF.

The rearrangement joins TRBV11-2 to TRBJ1-6; 9 bases are a match to TRBD1. CDR1 is SGHAT, CDR2 FQNNGV, per germline. V trimming: 5 bases; J trimming: 8 bases; junction bases outside the gene matches: 4. The CDR3 is 14 amino acids. In DNA, the CDR3 is TGTGCCAGCAGCGGGACAGGGATGGATTCACCCCTCCACTTT. It translates to CASSGTGMDSPLHF.

The rearrangement links TRBV6-6 to TRBJ2-3; perhaps TRBD2 as D (5 bases). Germline V CDR1 and CDR2: MNHNY, SVGAGI (reference sequence). With 7 bases removed from V and 4 bases from J, the gap between germline ends came to 18 bases. This CDR3 has 15 residues. CDR3 amino acids: CASTDPAGGSDTQYF. The CDR3 nucleotides are TGTGCCAGCACCGACCCGGCAGGAGGATCAGATACGCAGTATTTT.

This clonotype was recorded many times. V and J are TRBV7-2 and TRBJ2-3; possible D gene TRBD2, 5 bases. Germline V gene lookup returns CDR1 SGHTA and CDR2 FQGNSA. V was pared by 3 bases and J by 1 base, with 11 bases between. The CDR3 is 15 amino acids. The CDR3 protein is CASSFRTSRTDTQYF. As DNA, the CDR3 is TGTGCCAGCAGCTTTCGGACTTCACGCACAGATACGCAGTATTTT.

This clonotype was detected a few times. The chain has TRBV7-9 and TRBJ1-1, with D tentatively TRBD1 (6 bases). The germline gives CDR1 SEHNR, CDR2 FQNEAQ (reference sequence). With 0 bases removed from V and 6 bases from J, the gap between germline ends came to 20 bases. The CDR3 loop spans 17 amino acids. The CDR3 reads CASSLAKGNLDSPEAFF. CDR3 bases: TGTGCCAGCAGCTTAGCCAAGGGGAACCTGGACAGTCCTGAAGCTTTCTTT.

The sample holds many counts of this clonotype. The chain has TRBV4-1 and TRBJ1-6; D possibly corresponds to TRBD1 (5 bases). Germline CDR1 MGHRA, CDR2 YSYEKL. The CDR3 consists of 15 residues. V was trimmed by 2 bases and J by 6 bases, leaving 11 bases between them. The CDR3: CASSQQGLSNSPLHF. CDR3 bases: TGCGCCAGCAGCCAACAGGGTTTGAGTAATTCACCCCTCCACTTT.

This clonotype was observed many times. CDR3 sequence: CASSLGTGYHSYNEQFF. As DNA, the CDR3 is TGTGCCAGCAGCTTAGGGACAGGTTATCACTCCTACAATGAGCAGTTCTTC. V is TRBV7-2 and J is TRBJ2-1, with 7 bases aligning to TRBD1. Losses at the gene ends were 1 base for V and 0 bases for J; bases not matched to a gene: 6. The length of the CDR3 is 17 residues. Germline CDR1 is SGHTA and CDR2 is FQGNSA.

Ten or more counts support this clonotype. The chain carries TRBV7-9 and TRBJ2-3; D is possibly TRBD2 (5 bases). V was pared by 5 bases and J by 9 bases, with 15 bases between. This CDR3 region has 13 residues. Germline lookup yields CDR1 SEHNR and CDR2 FQNEAQ (reference sequence). The CDR3 sequence is CASSHPTSATQYF. The CDR3 region has the DNA TGTGCCAGCAGCCACCCAACTAGTGCAACGCAGTATTTT.

This clonotype was observed at least ten times. The gene calls are TRBV6-2 or TRBV6-3 and TRBJ1-5, with no clear D. The CDR3 is 13 residues long. Germline V CDR1 and CDR2: MNHEY, SVGEGT. Trimming stripped 7 bases from V and 0 bases from J, with 7 bases between. CDR3 sequence (DNA): TGTGCCAGCAATCGGTATAGCAATCAGCCCCAGCATTTT. Amino acids: CASNRYSNQPQHF.

The gene calls are TRBV11-2 and TRBJ2-2; unclear D gene. The CDR3 runs 15 residues. The germline CDR1 and CDR2 sequences are SGHAT and FQNNGV. V lost 2 bases, J lost 2 bases, and 9 bases lay in between. CDR3 sequence: CASSLFGFNTGELFF. CDR3 bases: TGTGCCAGCAGCTTATTCGGTTTTAACACCGGGGAGCTGTTTTTT. Full variable domain (missing parts from reference TRBV11-2 and TRBJ2-2): EAGVAQSPRYKIIEKRQSVAFWCNPISGHATLYWYQQILGQGPKLLIQFQNNGVVDDSQLPKDRFSAERLKGVDSTLKIQPAKLEDSAVYLCASSLFGFNTGELFFGEGSRLTVL.

This chain connects TRBV5-1 to TRBJ1-6; 7 bases match TRBD1. Trimming removed 0 bases from V and 4 bases from J; junction bases left unmatched: 4. CDR1 and CDR2 (germline): SGHRS, YFSETQ. This CDR3 is built from 16 residues. Here the CDR3 reads CASSLVDRYYNSPLHF. Here the CDR3 DNA reads TGCGCCAGCAGCTTGGTGGACAGGTATTATAATTCACCCCTCCACTTT.

This clonotype was detected many times. The rearrangement links TRBV7-8 to TRBJ1-1, with D possibly matching TRBD1 (5 bases). The V gene's germline CDR1 is SGHVS and CDR2 FQNEAQ. Trimming shortened V by 5 bases and J by 3 bases, and 10 bases separated the two germline ends. This CDR3 has 13 amino acids. Written as DNA, the CDR3 is TGTGCCAGCAGCGCAGGGAGGGACACTGAAGCTTTCTTT. It codes for CASSAGRDTEAFF.

This clonotype has ten or more counts. This chain connects TRBV11-2 to TRBJ2-1; tentative D call: TRBD2 (5 bases). V was shortened by 2 bases and J by 4 bases, with 12 bases between the two germline ends. Germline CDR1 reads SGHAT; CDR2 reads FQNNGV. CDR3 length: 15 amino acids. This CDR3 is CASSLIEGPYNEQFF. The DNA for the CDR3 is TGTGCCAGCAGCTTAATCGAGGGTCCTTACAATGAGCAGTTCTTC.

This clonotype occurred a few times. This chain connects TRBV4-1 to TRBJ2-7; D uncertain. The germline V gene has CDR1 MGHRA and CDR2 YSYEKL. The germline V and J ends were trimmed by 3 bases and 5 bases, with 14 bases remaining between them. CDR3 size: 14 residues. The DNA for the CDR3 is TGCGCCAGCAGCCATCCAGGTTTAATCCACGAGCAGTACTTC. Translating it yields CASSHPGLIHEQYF.

This clonotype appeared many times. This chain connects TRBV10-3 to TRBJ1-1; D might be TRBD1 (5 bases). CDR1 and CDR2 (germline): ENHRY, SYGVKD. V lost 0 bases and J 2 bases, leaving 13 bases between the germline ends. This CDR3 is 16 amino acids long. The CDR3 protein is CAISESGTRINTEAFF. The CDR3 DNA reads TGTGCCATCAGTGAGTCGGGGACTCGCATAAACACTGAAGCTTTCTTT.

This clonotype was detected many times. The rearrangement uses TRBV7-9 and TRBJ2-1; 11 bases are shared with TRBD2. CDR3 length: 19 amino acids. V lost 2 bases, J lost 0 bases, and 9 bases stayed unmatched. The V gene's germline CDR1 is SEHNR and CDR2 FQNEAQ (reference sequence). For the CDR3, the DNA is TGTGCCAGCAGCTTACTAGCGGGGGGACCAACGAGCTCCTACAATGAGCAGTTCTTC. This translates into CASSLLAGGPTSSYNEQFF.

The sample holds one count of this clonotype. The gene calls are TRBV20-1 and TRBJ2-7; no clear D gene. CDR1 and CDR2 (germline): DFQATT, SNEGSKA (reference sequence). The CDR3 is 12 residues long. V lost 6 bases and J 0 bases, leaving 9 bases between the germline ends. CDR3 bases: TGCAGTGCCGCGGCACGCTCCTACGAGCAGTACTTC. Encoded protein: CSAAARSYEQYF.